This section outlines one TCR beta chain sequence together with its context. Its antigen remains unknown. The sample belongs to a study of a mutant IDH1 vaccine in newly diagnosed glioma. Time point reported: week 35, safety follow-up. Topical imiquimod accompanied each vaccine dose, which consisted of 300 ug of mutant IDH1 20-mer peptide. V was cut by 4 bases and J by 3 bases, with 5 bases left in between. CDR3 length: 12 amino acids. CDR1 is LNHNV, CDR2 YYDKDF, per germline (reference sequence). The data were produced by immunoSEQ multiplex PCR, yet TCRdb's version contains in-frame clones alone and is incomplete. The sample yields about 72,000 clones, almost 85% seen once.

The input for sequencing was PBMCs, taken from a glioma patient whose treatment included an IDH1 peptide vaccine. This sequence was found in a man between 18 and 29 years old with glioma. The chain recombines TRBV15 with TRBJ2-3; D is unclear. The CDR3 loop reads CATSKRTDTQYF. Here the CDR3 DNA reads TGTGCCACCAGCAAGAGGACAGATACGCAGTATTTT.